These 5 T cell receptor beta chains were all obtained from the same sample, sequenced in a study of tumor-infiltrating lymphocytes in primary liver carcinoma. The template, roughly 0.45 ug total RNA, yielded TCR beta cDNA made with a constant-region primer. Libraries covering TCR beta were generated through three nested multiplex PCR rounds (using a slightly modified ARM-PCR). Investigators reported that the first two PCR rounds, at 10 cycles each, used TRBV1-TRBV30 forward primers with a C-beta reverse primer. TCRdb re-analysed the multiplex PCR reads in MiXCR, keeping a single row per CDR3 protein. In the table there are about 330,000 distinct CDR3 sequences, approximately 65% of which are singletons. Germline DNA was extracted too, while blood RNA derived from unsorted whole blood. The specimen was peripheral blood. Source of these receptors: a man aged 40-49 years with primary liver carcinoma and hepatitis B virus infection.

This clonotype came up many times. This chain uses TRBV12-3 or TRBV12-4 with TRBJ2-5; 7 bases fit TRBD1. The trim removed 2 bases at V and 5 bases at J, leaving 5 bases unmatched. The CDR3 extends over 14 amino acids. CDR3 residues: CASSLIGGHETQYF. CDR3 in DNA: TGTGCCAGCAGTTTAATAGGGGGCCATGAGACCCAGTACTTC.

This clonotype was observed many times. The V call is TRBV12-3 or TRBV12-4, the J call TRBJ2-3; 11 bases are shared with TRBD2. This CDR3 has 16 residues. V lost 7 bases and J lost 2; bases outside the gene matches: 8. Written as DNA, the CDR3 is TGTGCCAGCACCTATCCGACTAGCGGGATCACAGATACGCAGTATTTT. Translating gives CASTYPTSGITDTQYF.

On this clonotype itself: At one end, the junction sequence differs from germline, possibly due to a read error. The chain links TRBV6-2 or TRBV6-3 to TRBJ1-4; D call uncertain. The CDR3 extends over 15 amino acids. Germline loops: CDR1 MNHEY, CDR2 SVGEGT. The CDR3 spells CVSSQFDGWNEKLFF. The CDR3 DNA follows: TGTGTCAGCAGTCAATTTGACGGGTGGAATGAAAAACTGTTTTTT.

This clonotype was observed many times. This rearrangement joins TRBV11-2 to TRBJ1-5; D uncertain. Deletions cut 0 bases from V and 3 bases from J, with 6 bases between. Germline values: CDR1 SGHAT, CDR2 FQNNGV. The CDR3 loop spans 14 amino acids. The CDR3 is CASSLEGNNQPQHF. The CDR3 DNA follows: TGTGCCAGCAGCTTAGAGGGCAACAATCAGCCCCAGCATTTT.

This clonotype appeared a single time. The chain joins TRBV12-5 to TRBJ2-3, with 7 nucleotides matching TRBD2. Germline CDR1 LGHNT, CDR2 FRNRAP. There are 16 residues in the CDR3. V was pared by 1 base and J by 2 bases, with 6 bases of the junction left unmatched. The CDR3 reads CASGLGASGHTDTQYF. DNA of the CDR3: TGTGCTAGTGGTTTGGGGGCTAGCGGCCACACAGATACGCAGTATTTT.